The next 30 T cell receptor beta chains were all read from a single sample in a study of vaccination and CD4 T cells after COVID-19. Treatment described: approximately nine-day PBMC culture with coronavirus spike peptide pools or control peptides (ViraFEST assay). These receptors are not linked to any known antigen. With the Oncomine TCR Beta short-read assay, DNA from cultured CD4+ T cells was sequenced. TCRdb called the PCR reads again in MiXCR, with one record for every CDR3 protein. The table records about 19,000 distinct CDR3 sequences, under 45% of them present only once. The material sequenced was CD4+ T cells from blood, cultured in vitro, taken before SARS-CoV-2 vaccination. Receptors originate from a human donor who had recovered from COVID-19.

This clonotype was picked up one time. V gene TRBV14 combines with J gene TRBJ2-7; 10 bases map to TRBD1. Germline CDR1 reads SGHDN; CDR2 reads FVKESK. CDR3 length equals 14 residues. Trimming removed 4 bases from V and 2 bases from J; junction bases left unmatched: 2. The CDR3 region is CASSRQGAAYEQYF. The DNA of the CDR3 is TGTGCCAGCAGCCGACAGGGGGCAGCCTACGAGCAGTACTTC.

The chain has TRBV12-3 or TRBV12-4 and TRBJ2-5; D possibly corresponds to TRBD2 (6 bases). This CDR3 has 16 residues. Trimming cost V 0 bases and J 2 bases, with 13 bases left between them. In nucleotides, the CDR3 is TGTGCCAGCAGTTTAGCGCCGCCAAGCGGGCAAGAGACCCAGTACTTC. It codes for CASSLAPPSGQETQYF.

The chain joins TRBV6-1 to TRBJ1-2; D gene uncertain. The germline V gene encodes CDR1 MNHNS and CDR2 SASEGT. V was shortened by 5 bases and J by 8 bases, with 18 bases between the two germline ends. This CDR3 is built from 14 residues. This chain's CDR3 is CASSQPESGGGYTF. In DNA, the CDR3 is TGTGCCAGCAGTCAGCCCGAATCGGGCGGGGGCTACACCTTC.

This clonotype is classed as medium-sized. The chain recombines TRBV20-1 with TRBJ1-5; no firm D call. Trimming left V 5 bases short and J 0 bases short, with 8 bases between. The CDR3 length is 13 residues. Germline CDR1 reads DFQATT; CDR2 reads SNEGSKA (reference sequence). The CDR3 here is CSAWTGSNQPQHF. In DNA form, the CDR3 reads TGCAGTGCTTGGACCGGTAGCAATCAGCCCCAGCATTTT.

The chain joins TRBV27 to TRBJ2-2; no definite D call. The CDR3 is 11 residues long. Germline CDR1 and CDR2: MNHEY and SMNVEV (reference sequence). V was shortened by 6 bases and J by 2 bases, with 1 base between the two germline ends. The CDR3 loop is CASRNTGELFF. The CDR3 DNA follows: TGTGCCAGCAGAAACACCGGGGAGCTGTTTTTT.

This chain joins TRBV20-1 and TRBJ2-7; 7 bases are a match to TRBD2. Per the germline V gene, CDR1 is DFQATT and CDR2 is SNEGSKA (reference sequence). Trimming cost V 0 bases and J 3 bases; bases outside gene matches: 8. The CDR3 contains 15 residues. CDR3 coding DNA: TGCAGTGCTAGAGAGCTAGCGGAGCACTTCTACGAGCAGTACTTC. This encodes CSARELAEHFYEQYF.

This chain joins TRBV28 and TRBJ1-1; weak D call: TRBD1 (5 bases). The CDR3 loop spans 13 amino acids. Trimming took off 6 bases at V and 3 bases at J, with 11 bases between the two ends. Germline V lookup: CDR1 MDHEN, CDR2 SYDVKM. The CDR3 reads CASSLRQYTEAFF. The DNA for the CDR3 is TGTGCCAGCAGCCTACGACAGTACACTGAAGCTTTCTTT.

This chain uses TRBV20-1 with TRBJ2-5; 9 nucleotides align to TRBD2. CDR3 length equals 16 residues. Germline CDR1 and CDR2: DFQATT and SNEGSKA (reference sequence). J was trimmed by 5 bases and V by 6 bases; bases with no gene match: 16. The CDR3 bases are TGCAGTGCCGGCGTAGGAGCGGGGGGCTTTTATGAGACCCAGTACTTC. Translating it yields CSAGVGAGGFYETQYF.

V gene TRBV11-3 combines with J gene TRBJ2-7, with D tentatively TRBD1 or TRBD2 (5 bases each). Germline CDR1 and CDR2: SGHNT and YENEEA. The CDR3 runs 13 residues. V lost 5 bases to trimming and J lost 4 bases, with 12 bases between them. For the CDR3, the DNA is TGTGCCAGCAGCCAGGGACCGGCTTACGAGCAGTACTTC. Protein product: CASSQGPAYEQYF.

In regard to this clonotype: An end of the junction does not agree with germline; a read error may underlie this. The chain has TRBV7-9 and TRBJ1-1; 7 positions match TRBD1. Germline CDR1 and CDR2: SEHNR and FQNEAQ (reference sequence). CDR3 length: 14 amino acids. The CDR3 DNA is TGCGCCAGCAGCAGACCGGGACAGCACACTGAAGCTTTCTTT. It is translated as CASSRPGQHTEAFF.

The chain links TRBV5-4 to TRBJ1-2; no definite D call. Germline CDR1 SGHNT, CDR2 YYREEE (reference sequence). The ends were cut back, 4 bases at V and 4 bases at J, with 14 bases in the middle. CDR3 length: 14 residues. CDR3 bases: TGTGCCAGCAGCCAAGTCGGGGTTGGCTATGGCTACACCTTC. Translating gives CASSQVGVGYGYTF. The variable domain in full, completed from reference TRBV5-4 and TRBJ1-2, reads ETGVTQSPTHLIKTRGQQVTLRCSSQSGHNTVSWYQQALGQGPQFIFQYYREEENGRGNFPPRFSGLQFPNYSSELNVNALELDDSALYLCASSQVGVGYGYTFGSGTRLTVV.

The chain has TRBV6-1 and TRBJ2-5; 10 bases are shared with TRBD1. From germline, CDR1 is MNHNS and CDR2 SASEGT. The J segment lost 7 bases and the V segment lost 7 bases, leaving 9 bases of the junction unmatched. CDR3 length: 14 amino acids. The CDR3 DNA is TGTGCCAGCATTAAGACAGGGGGCAGCGGGACCCAGTACTTC. Its protein product is CASIKTGGSGTQYF.

CDR3 nucleotide sequence: TGTGCCAGTAGTATTAGTGGAGGGCTTGGCAATCAGCCCCAGCATTTT. This sequence encodes CASSISGGLGNQPQHF. This chain links TRBV19 with TRBJ1-5; D is undetermined. CDR1 and CDR2 from the germline V gene are LNHDA and SQIVND (reference sequence). The length of the CDR3 is 16 residues. The V end lost 3 bases, the J end lost 2 bases, and 14 bases lay between the germline ends.

The V gene is TRBV6-1, the J gene TRBJ2-7; possibly TRBD2 for D (6 bases). Trimming removed 5 bases from V and 7 bases from J, with 15 bases in between. Germline loops: CDR1 MNHNS, CDR2 SASEGT. The CDR3 sequence is 13 residues long. CDR3 sequence reads: CASSRSGSQEQYF. The CDR3 nucleotides are TGTGCCAGCAGTCGCTCCGGGAGTCAGGAGCAGTACTTC.

This clonotype is deemed medium-sized (0.01 to 0.1%). The chain joins TRBV2 to TRBJ2-5, with no clear D. Germline lookup yields CDR1 SNHLY and CDR2 FYNNEI. The CDR3 runs to 14 residues. V dropped 2 bases and J dropped 5 bases, with 12 bases sitting between them. CDR3 protein: CASSETASAETQYF. DNA of the CDR3: TGTGCCAGCAGTGAAACGGCCAGCGCGGAGACCCAGTACTTC.

The chain combines TRBV20-1 with TRBJ2-5; TRBD1 matches at 9 bases. The junction had 9 bases not matched to a gene; V was cut back by 8 bases and J by 5 bases. This CDR3 contains 13 residues. The V gene's germline CDR1 is DFQATT and CDR2 SNEGSKA (reference sequence). The CDR3 DNA reads TGCAGTCTTCCGGGACAGGGCGCGGAGACCCAGTACTTC. Translating it yields CSLPGQGAETQYF.

This clonotype was detected only once. This rearrangement joins TRBV14 to TRBJ2-1; tentatively, D is TRBD2 (5 bases). Germline CDR1 is SGHDN and CDR2 is FVKESK. This CDR3 is built from 15 residues. V shed 4 bases and J shed 7 bases, with 17 bases lying between them. The CDR3 DNA reads TGTGCCAGCAGCCTGAAGATAGCGCCTGCGAATGAGCAGTTCTTC. Translation gives CASSLKIAPANEQFF.

This clonotype was detected only a few times. The rearrangement joins TRBV7-2 to TRBJ1-3; D ambiguous. Trimming stripped 5 bases from V and 0 bases from J, with 5 bases between. The CDR3 runs 13 residues. Germline V gene sequence: CDR1 SGHTA, CDR2 FQGNSA. CDR3 in amino acids: CASSINSGNTIYF. The CDR3 bases are TGTGCCAGCAGCATAAACTCTGGAAACACCATATATTTT.

This clonotype showed up just a few times. The rearrangement joins TRBV19 to TRBJ1-5; D gene ambiguous. From germline, CDR1 is LNHDA and CDR2 SQIVND (reference sequence). V dropped 2 bases and J dropped 2 bases, with 7 bases sitting between them. The CDR3 extends over 14 amino acids. The CDR3, as DNA: TGTGCCAGTAGTATAATGAGGGGCAATCAGCCCCAGCATTTT. Its translation: CASSIMRGNQPQHF.

V gene TRBV20-1 combines with J gene TRBJ1-5; D gene unclear. V was clipped by 3 bases and J by 0 bases, with 9 bases between them. The length of the CDR3 is 14 residues. CDR1 is DFQATT and CDR2 is SNEGSKA in the germline V gene (reference sequence). The CDR3 here is CSARRPYSNQPQHF. CDR3 in DNA: TGCAGTGCTAGGCGACCTTATAGCAATCAGCCCCAGCATTTT.

This chain joins TRBV7-6 and TRBJ2-1; 8 bases align to TRBD2. The CDR3 is 14 amino acids. The V and J ends lost 3 bases and 4 bases, in that order; junction bases with no gene match: 2. Germline V gives CDR1 SGHVS, CDR2 FNYEAQ. In DNA, the CDR3 is TGTGCCAGCAGCTTGGAGCGGGGGTACAATGAGCAGTTCTTC. It specifies CASSLERGYNEQFF.

The chain carries TRBV19 and TRBJ1-2; the D gene is possibly TRBD1 (6 bases). The CDR3 loop spans 13 amino acids. Trimming stripped 5 bases from V and 5 bases from J, with 12 bases between. The germline CDR1 and CDR2 sequences are LNHDA and SQIVND (reference sequence). CDR3 in amino acids: CASSPTGQYGYTF. The CDR3 DNA reads as TGTGCCAGTAGTCCAACCGGACAGTATGGCTACACCTTC.

CDR3 sequence reads: CASSPGTGWETQYF. DNA of the CDR3: TGTGCCAGCAGCCCGGGGACGGGATGGGAGACCCAGTACTTC. The chain recombines TRBV5-4 with TRBJ2-5, with D perhaps TRBD1 or TRBD2 (5 bases each). The CDR3 covers 14 residues. Trimming removed 4 bases at V and 5 bases at J, with 15 bases between. Germline assignment: CDR1 SGHNT and CDR2 YYREEE (reference sequence). The whole variable domain, remainder taken from reference TRBV5-4 and TRBJ2-5, is ETGVTQSPTHLIKTRGQQVTLRCSSQSGHNTVSWYQQALGQGPQFIFQYYREEENGRGNFPPRFSGLQFPNYSSELNVNALELDDSALYLCASSPGTGWETQYFGPGTRLLVL.

This chain uses TRBV20-1 with TRBJ1-3; tentative D call: TRBD1 (5 bases). This CDR3 spans 15 amino acids. Trimming stripped 1 base from V and 1 base from J, with 11 bases between. Germline CDR1 DFQATT, CDR2 SNEGSKA (reference sequence). CDR3 in DNA: TGCAGTGCTAGAGTTAGTCAGGGTTCTGGAAACACCATATATTTT. Translated: CSARVSQGSGNTIYF.

The table lists this clonotype with a few counts. The V call is TRBV20-1, the J call TRBJ1-5; D gene unclear. V was shortened by 7 bases and J by 6 bases, with 13 bases between the two germline ends. The CDR3 loop spans 12 amino acids. Germline loops: CDR1 DFQATT, CDR2 SNEGSKA (reference sequence). CDR3 DNA sequence: TGCAGTGTCGAGACCCGGGGTCAGCCCCAGCATTTT. It is translated as CSVETRGQPQHF.

The V gene is TRBV18, the J gene TRBJ1-1; maybe TRBD1 (6 bases). The germline gives CDR1 KGHSH, CDR2 LQKENI. This CDR3 is built from 15 residues. V dropped 6 bases and J dropped 5 bases, with 19 bases sitting between them. CDR3 residues: CASSPIPGQQTEAFF. The CDR3 DNA sequence: TGTGCCAGCTCCCCAATCCCGGGACAACAGACTGAAGCTTTCTTT.

The V call is TRBV20-1, the J call TRBJ2-1; 10 bases fit TRBD2. The CDR3 has 14 residues. CDR1 is DFQATT and CDR2 is SNEGSKA in the germline V gene (reference sequence). V was pared by 5 bases and J by 4 bases, with 5 bases of the junction left unmatched. CDR3 sequence (DNA): TGCAGTGCTCAGCGGGGGGGCCCTTACAATGAGCAGTTCTTC. Amino acids: CSAQRGGPYNEQFF.

The CDR3 coding sequence is TGCAGTGCTAGAGATAGGTTGACGGGACTAGCGGGAGCAGATACGCAGTATTTT. Translation gives CSARDRLTGLAGADTQYF. This chain links TRBV20-1 with TRBJ2-3, with 14 bases lining up with TRBD2. V gave up 0 bases and J gave up 4 bases; unmatched junction bases: 9. Germline V gene data show CDR1 as DFQATT and CDR2 as SNEGSKA (reference sequence). CDR3 length: 18 residues.

The rearrangement links TRBV11-1 to TRBJ1-2; weak D call: TRBD1 (5 bases). Trimming left V 2 bases short and J 1 base short, with 5 bases between. Per germline, CDR1 SGHAT and CDR2 FQDESV (reference sequence). The CDR3 totals 13 residues. CDR3 sequence: CASSLRGNYGYTF. Here the CDR3 DNA reads TGTGCCAGCAGCTTAAGGGGTAACTATGGCTACACCTTC.

This clonotype was seen a few times. The V gene is TRBV28, the J gene TRBJ2-7; D not certain. The CDR3 runs to 12 residues. Germline loops: CDR1 MDHEN, CDR2 SYDVKM. V gave up 7 bases and J gave up 7 bases, with 14 bases separating them. CDR3: CASMNLGEEQYF. DNA for the CDR3: TGTGCCAGCATGAACTTAGGTGAGGAGCAGTACTTC.